This is a list of T cell receptor beta chains from one sample in a study of CD8 T cells in ankylosing spondylitis. From the 5' RACE reads, TCRdb called clonotypes with MiXCR, one entry per CDR3 protein. The data contain about 500,000 distinct CDR3 sequences, roughly 5% of them seen just once; the ten biggest clones take up around 3.5%. The specimen sequenced was blood, either unsorted or a sorted T cell fraction (not recorded which). The receptors shown here come from a male donor with ankylosing spondylitis. Both conserved end residues are part of each CDR3. A D gene is named only where the DNA matches it firmly. Size is omitted from some rows. Given values are once, few, many or a class for expanded clones.

j_call v_call d_call clone_size cdr3_nt cdr3_aa
TRBJ1-6 TRBV12-3/TRBV12-4 NA many TGTGCCAGCCGACGTAGGGGCTCCTATAATTCACCCCTCCACTTT CASRRRGSYNSPLHF
TRBJ2-2 TRBV5-1 NA many TGCGCCAGCAGCTTGGGTGCCACCCCCACCGGGGAGCTGTTTTTT CASSLGATPTGELFF
TRBJ2-6 TRBV24-1 TRBD2 NA TGTGCCACCAGTGATCCGGGACTAGCGAGCTCTGGGGCCAACGTCCTGACTTTC CATSDPGLASSGANVLTF
TRBJ2-5 TRBV5-5 NA NA TGTGCCAGCAGCTTCTCTCCCGTCCAAGAGACCCAGTACTTC CASSFSPVQETQYF
TRBJ2-1 TRBV5-1 TRBD2 NA TGCGCCAGCAGCTTACTAGCGGGAGAGCTCTACAATGAGCAGTTCTTC CASSLLAGELYNEQFF
TRBJ2-5 TRBV7-9 TRBD1 many TGTGCCAGCAGCTTAGGAAGGACAGGGGGCCAAGAGACCCAGTACTTC CASSLGRTGGQETQYF
TRBJ2-7 TRBV20-1 NA many TGCAGTGCCCCAGCATGGGCGTCCTACGAGCAGTACTTC CSAPAWASYEQYF
TRBJ2-5 TRBV18 NA NA TGTGCCAGCTCACCAGTGTCCGCAGGAGAGACCCAGTACTTC CASSPVSAGETQYF
TRBJ1-5 TRBV5-1 NA many TGCGCCAGCAGCTTAGAGGGGGAGGATCAGCCCCAGCATTTT CASSLEGEDQPQHF
TRBJ1-5 TRBV28 NA many TGTGCCAGCAGTTTAAGGCAGAATAGCAATCAGCCCCAGCATTTT CASSLRQNSNQPQHF